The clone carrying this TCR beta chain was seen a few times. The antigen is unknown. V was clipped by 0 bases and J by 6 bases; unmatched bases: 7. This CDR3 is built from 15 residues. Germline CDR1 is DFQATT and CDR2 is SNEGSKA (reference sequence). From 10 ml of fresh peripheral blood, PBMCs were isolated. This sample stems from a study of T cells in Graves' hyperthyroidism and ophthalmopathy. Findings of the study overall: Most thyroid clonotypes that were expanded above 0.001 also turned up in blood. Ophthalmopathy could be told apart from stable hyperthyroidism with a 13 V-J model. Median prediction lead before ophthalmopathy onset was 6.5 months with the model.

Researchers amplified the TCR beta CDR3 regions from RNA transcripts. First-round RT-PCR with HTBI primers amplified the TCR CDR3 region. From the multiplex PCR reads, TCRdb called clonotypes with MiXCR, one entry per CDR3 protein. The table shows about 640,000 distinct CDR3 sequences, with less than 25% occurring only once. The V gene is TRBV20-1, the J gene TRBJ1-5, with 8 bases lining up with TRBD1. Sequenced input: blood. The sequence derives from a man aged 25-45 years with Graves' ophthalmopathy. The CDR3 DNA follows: TGCAGTGCTAGAGATTTAGCTGACAGGGGTCAGCCCCAGCATTTT. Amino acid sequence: CSARDLADRGQPQHF.